The clone carrying this T cell receptor beta chain was seen a few times. Some clones are missing from TCRdb's copy, which holds only in-frame ones; the method was immunoSEQ multiplex PCR. Found here are about 12,000 clones, roughly 72% of them singletons; the top ten hold around 11%. The data belong to a study of OX40 agonist ivuxolimab in advanced cancers. With 6 bases removed from V and 3 bases from J, the gap between germline ends came to 14 bases. From germline, CDR1 is MNHEY and CDR2 SMNVEV (reference sequence). The CDR3 consists of 15 residues. The TCR sequence derives from an adult with an advanced solid tumor such as melanoma, head and neck, liver or kidney cancer. This material consisted of CD4+ or CD8+ T cells sorted from blood, taken in a trial of the OX40 agonist ivuxolimab. The V call is TRBV27, the J call TRBJ2-2; no definite D call. In DNA form, the CDR3 reads TGTGCCAGCAGGTTAGCTGTTGGGGACACCGGGGAGCTGTTTTTT. Protein product: CASRLAVGDTGELFF.